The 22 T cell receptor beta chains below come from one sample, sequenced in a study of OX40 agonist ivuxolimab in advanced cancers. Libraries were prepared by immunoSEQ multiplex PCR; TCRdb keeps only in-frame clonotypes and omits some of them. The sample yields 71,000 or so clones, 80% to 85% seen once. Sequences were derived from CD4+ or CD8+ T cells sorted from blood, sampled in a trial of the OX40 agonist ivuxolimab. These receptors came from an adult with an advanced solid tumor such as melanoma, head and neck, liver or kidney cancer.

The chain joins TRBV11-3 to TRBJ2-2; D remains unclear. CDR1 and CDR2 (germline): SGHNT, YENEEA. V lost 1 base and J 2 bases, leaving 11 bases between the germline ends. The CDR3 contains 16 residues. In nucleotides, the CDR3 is TGTGCCAGCAGCTTAGGGCGGACCGCCAACACCGGGGAGCTGTTTTTT. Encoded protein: CASSLGRTANTGELFF. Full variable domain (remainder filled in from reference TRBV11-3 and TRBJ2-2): EAGVVQSPRYKIIEKKQPVAFWCNPISGHNTLYWYLQNLGQGPELLIRYENEEAVDDSQLPKDRFSAERLKGVDSTLKIQPAELGDSAVYLCASSLGRTANTGELFFGEGSRLTVL.

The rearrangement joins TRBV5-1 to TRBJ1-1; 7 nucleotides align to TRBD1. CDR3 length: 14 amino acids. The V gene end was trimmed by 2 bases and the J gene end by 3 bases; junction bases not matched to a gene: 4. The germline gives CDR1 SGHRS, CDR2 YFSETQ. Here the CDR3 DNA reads TGCGCCAGCAGCTTACAGGGGATGGACACTGAAGCTTTCTTT. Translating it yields CASSLQGMDTEAFF.

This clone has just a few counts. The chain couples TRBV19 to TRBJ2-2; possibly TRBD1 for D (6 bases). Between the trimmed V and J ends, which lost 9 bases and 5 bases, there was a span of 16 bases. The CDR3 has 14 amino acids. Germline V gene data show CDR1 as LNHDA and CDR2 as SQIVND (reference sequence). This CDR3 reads CASGWGRPTGELFF. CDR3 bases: TGTGCCAGCGGGTGGGGGCGGCCGACCGGGGAGCTGTTTTTT.

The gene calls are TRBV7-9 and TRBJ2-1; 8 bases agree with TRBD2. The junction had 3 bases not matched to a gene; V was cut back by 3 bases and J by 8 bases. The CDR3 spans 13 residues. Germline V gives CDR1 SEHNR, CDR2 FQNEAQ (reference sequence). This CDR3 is CASSFREGYEQFF. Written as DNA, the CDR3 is TGTGCCAGCAGCTTTCGGGAGGGGTATGAGCAGTTCTTC.

The CDR3 DNA reads TGTGCCAGCAGCTTGGGGCGCGGGAGGGCCACAGATACGCAGTATTTT. Translation: CASSLGRGRATDTQYF. The rearrangement joins TRBV5-4 to TRBJ2-3; 9 bases agree with TRBD2. There are 16 residues in the CDR3. CDR1 and CDR2 from the germline V gene are SGHNT and YYREEE (reference sequence). The trim removed 0 bases at V and 2 bases at J, leaving 4 bases unmatched.

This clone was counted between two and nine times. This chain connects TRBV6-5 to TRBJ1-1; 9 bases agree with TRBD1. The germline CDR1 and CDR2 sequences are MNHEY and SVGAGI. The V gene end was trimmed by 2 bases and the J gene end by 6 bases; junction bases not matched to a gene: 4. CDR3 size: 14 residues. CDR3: CASSYGTGFAEAFF. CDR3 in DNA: TGTGCCAGCAGTTACGGGACAGGGTTCGCTGAAGCTTTCTTT.

The CDR3 here is CAWSLGETQYF. Written as DNA, the CDR3 is TGTGCCTGGAGCCTTGGGGAGACCCAGTACTTC. The chain couples TRBV30 to TRBJ2-5; D not certain. This CDR3 is built from 11 residues. Trimming removed 3 bases at V and 5 bases at J, with 7 bases between. Germline V gives CDR1 GTSNPN, CDR2 SVGIG (reference sequence).

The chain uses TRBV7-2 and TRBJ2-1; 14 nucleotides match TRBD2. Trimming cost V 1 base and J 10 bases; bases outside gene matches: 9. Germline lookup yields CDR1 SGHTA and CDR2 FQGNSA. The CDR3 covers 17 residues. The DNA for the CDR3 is TGTGCCAGCAGCTTAGGGACTAGCGGGGGGCTGCTGGAAGAGCAGTTCTTC. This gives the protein CASSLGTSGGLLEEQFF.

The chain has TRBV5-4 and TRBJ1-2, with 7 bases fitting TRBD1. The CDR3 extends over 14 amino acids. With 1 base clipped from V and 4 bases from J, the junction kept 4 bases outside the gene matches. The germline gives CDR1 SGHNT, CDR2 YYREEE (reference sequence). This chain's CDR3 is CASSLSGQAYGYTF. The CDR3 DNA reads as TGTGCCAGCAGCTTGTCCGGACAGGCCTATGGCTACACCTTC.

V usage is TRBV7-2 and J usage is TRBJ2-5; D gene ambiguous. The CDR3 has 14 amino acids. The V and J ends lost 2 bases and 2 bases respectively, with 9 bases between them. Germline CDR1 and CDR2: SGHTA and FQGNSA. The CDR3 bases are TGTGCCAGCAGCTTACGTTGGCATCAAGAGACCCAGTACTTC. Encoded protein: CASSLRWHQETQYF.

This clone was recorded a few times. The CDR3 spells CASRGGTGFSGYTF. CDR3 DNA: TGTGCCAGCAGAGGGGGGACAGGCTTCTCTGGCTACACCTTC. The genes are TRBV2 and TRBJ1-2; 8 bases fit TRBD1. Germline loops: CDR1 SNHLY, CDR2 FYNNEI. After removal of 6 bases from V and 7 bases from J, the junction contained 10 bases not matched to a gene. The CDR3 covers 14 residues. The full variable domain, rest sourced from reference TRBV2 and TRBJ1-2, is EPEVTQTPSHQVTQMGQEVILRCVPISNHLYFYWYRQILGQKVEFLVSFYNNEISEKSEIFDDQFSVERPDGSNFTLKIRSTKLEDSAMYFCASRGGTGFSGYTFGSGTRLTVV.

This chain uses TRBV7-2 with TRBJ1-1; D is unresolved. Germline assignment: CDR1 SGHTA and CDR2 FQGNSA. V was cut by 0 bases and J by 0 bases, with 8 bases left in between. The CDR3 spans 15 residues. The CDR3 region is CASSLAELLNTEAFF. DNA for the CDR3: TGTGCCAGCAGCTTAGCGGAGTTATTGAACACTGAAGCTTTCTTT.

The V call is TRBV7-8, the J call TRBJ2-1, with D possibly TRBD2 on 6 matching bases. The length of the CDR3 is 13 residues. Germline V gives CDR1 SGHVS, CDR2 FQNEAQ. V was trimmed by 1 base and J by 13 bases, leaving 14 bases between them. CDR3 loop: CASSLEEGSHQFF. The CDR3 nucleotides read TGTGCCAGCAGCTTAGAGGAGGGATCACATCAGTTCTTC.

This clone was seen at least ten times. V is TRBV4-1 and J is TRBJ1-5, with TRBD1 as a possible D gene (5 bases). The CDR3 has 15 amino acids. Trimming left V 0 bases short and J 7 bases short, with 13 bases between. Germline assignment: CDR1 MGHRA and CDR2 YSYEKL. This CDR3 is CASSQDVQARQPQHF. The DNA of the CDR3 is TGCGCCAGCAGCCAAGATGTACAGGCTCGCCAGCCCCAGCATTTT.

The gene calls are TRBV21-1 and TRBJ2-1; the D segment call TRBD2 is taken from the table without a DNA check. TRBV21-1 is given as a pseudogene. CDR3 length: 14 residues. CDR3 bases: TGTGCCAGCAGCATATTCCTCGGGACGGGACTTCAGTTCTTC. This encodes CASSIFLGTGLQFF.

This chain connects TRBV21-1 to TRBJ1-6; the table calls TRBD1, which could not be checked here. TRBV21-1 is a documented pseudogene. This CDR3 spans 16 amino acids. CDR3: CASSNKGISYNSPLHF. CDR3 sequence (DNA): TGTGCCAGCAGCAACAAGGGGATCTCCTATAATTCACCCCTCCACTTT.

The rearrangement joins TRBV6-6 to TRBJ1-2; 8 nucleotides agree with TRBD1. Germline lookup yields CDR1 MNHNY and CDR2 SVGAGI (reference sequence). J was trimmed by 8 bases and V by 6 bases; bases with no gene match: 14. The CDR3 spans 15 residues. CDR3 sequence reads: CASSPQGDSRRGYTF. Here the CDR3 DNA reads TGTGCCAGCAGCCCACAGGGGGACTCGCGACGGGGCTACACCTTC.

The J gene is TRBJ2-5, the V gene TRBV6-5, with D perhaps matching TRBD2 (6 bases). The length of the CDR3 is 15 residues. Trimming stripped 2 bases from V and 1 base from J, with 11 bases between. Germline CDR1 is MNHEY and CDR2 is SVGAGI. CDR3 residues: CASSYGSRGQETQYF. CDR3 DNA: TGTGCCAGCAGTTACGGTTCGCGGGGCCAAGAGACCCAGTACTTC.

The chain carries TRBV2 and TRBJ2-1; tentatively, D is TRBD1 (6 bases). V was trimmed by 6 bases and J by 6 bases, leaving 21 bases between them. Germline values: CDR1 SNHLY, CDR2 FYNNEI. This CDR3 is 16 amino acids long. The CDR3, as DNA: TGTGCCAGCAGCGGAGCAAGGGGGAGAGGGGGCAATGAGCAGTTCTTC. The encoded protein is CASSGARGRGGNEQFF.

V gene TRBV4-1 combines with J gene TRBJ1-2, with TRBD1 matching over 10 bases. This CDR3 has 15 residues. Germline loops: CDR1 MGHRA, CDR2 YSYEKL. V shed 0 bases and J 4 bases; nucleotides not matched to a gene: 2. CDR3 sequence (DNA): TGCGCCAGCAGCCAAGAAAGGGACAGGGGCTATGGCTACACCTTC. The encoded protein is CASSQERDRGYGYTF.

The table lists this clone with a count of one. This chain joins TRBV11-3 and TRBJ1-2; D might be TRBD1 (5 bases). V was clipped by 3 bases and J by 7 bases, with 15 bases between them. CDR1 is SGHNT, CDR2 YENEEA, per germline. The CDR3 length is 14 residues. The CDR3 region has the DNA TGTGCCAGCAGCTTGGGGCCCGTGACCCGTGGCTACACCTTC. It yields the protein CASSLGPVTRGYTF. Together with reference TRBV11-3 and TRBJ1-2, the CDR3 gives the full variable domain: EAGVVQSPRYKIIEKKQPVAFWCNPISGHNTLYWYLQNLGQGPELLIRYENEEAVDDSQLPKDRFSAERLKGVDSTLKIQPAELGDSAVYLCASSLGPVTRGYTFGSGTRLTVV.

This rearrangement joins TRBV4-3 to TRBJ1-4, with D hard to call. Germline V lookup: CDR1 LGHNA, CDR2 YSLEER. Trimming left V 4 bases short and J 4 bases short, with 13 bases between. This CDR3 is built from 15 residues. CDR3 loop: CASSPTPTINEKLFF. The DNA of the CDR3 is TGCGCCAGCAGCCCGACCCCAACCATTAATGAAAAACTGTTTTTT.